Listed below are T cell receptor beta chains from one sample, sequenced in a study of relationships among human T cell subsets. MiXCR, applied by TCRdb to the multiplex PCR reads, yields one record per CDR3 protein. This sample yields 11,000 to 15,000 distinct CDR3 sequences, of which 50% to 75% are seen a single time; roughly 2% belongs to the top ten. Sequenced sample: Tregs sorted from blood. Receptor source: a man between 40 and 49 years old in good health. The CDR3 runs from the conserved cysteine through the conserved F or W. The D gene is left open where the match is weak. Expanded clones are given a class, and other clones once, few, many or no size at all.

v_call: TRBV15
d_call: -
clone_size: few
j_call: TRBJ2-1
cdr3_aa: CATSRDELVVSNEQFF
cdr3_nt: TGTGCCACCAGCAGAGATGAGCTTGTGGTAAGCAATGAGCAGTTCTTC

v_call: TRBV6-1
d_call: TRBD2
clone_size: -
j_call: TRBJ2-7
cdr3_aa: CASRRTSGHYEQYF
cdr3_nt: TGTGCCAGCAGACGGACTAGCGGGCACTACGAGCAGTACTTC

v_call: TRBV2
d_call: -
clone_size: -
j_call: TRBJ2-7
cdr3_aa: CASSSDTYYEQYF
cdr3_nt: TGTGCCAGCAGTTCGGACACCTACTACGAGCAGTACTTC

v_call: TRBV27
d_call: -
clone_size: -
j_call: TRBJ1-6
cdr3_aa: CASSPFRNSPLHF
cdr3_nt: TGTGCCAGCAGCCCGTTTCGGAATTCACCCCTCCACTTT

v_call: TRBV28
d_call: TRBD2
clone_size: -
j_call: TRBJ2-5
cdr3_aa: CASVSSGGPPILYF
cdr3_nt: TGTGCCAGCGTCTCTAGCGGGGGACCCCCCATCCTGTACTTC

v_call: TRBV10-2
d_call: TRBD1
clone_size: -
j_call: TRBJ2-7
cdr3_aa: CASSEDRGSYEQYF
cdr3_nt: TGCGCCAGCAGTGAGGACAGGGGGTCCTACGAGCAGTACTTC

v_call: TRBV4-1
d_call: -
clone_size: -
j_call: TRBJ1-2
cdr3_aa: CASSQAGTSFSYGYTF
cdr3_nt: TGCGCCAGCAGCCAAGCCGGGACCTCCTTCTCCTATGGCTACACCTTC

v_call: TRBV6-2/TRBV6-3
d_call: -
clone_size: -
j_call: TRBJ2-7
cdr3_aa: CASSSTGTSKGYF
cdr3_nt: TGTGCCAGCAGTAGCACCGGGACCTCAAAGGGGTACTTC

v_call: TRBV12-3/TRBV12-4
d_call: TRBD2
clone_size: -
j_call: TRBJ2-7
cdr3_aa: CASSLEGLAGVYEQYF
cdr3_nt: TGTGCCAGCAGCCTTGAGGGACTAGCGGGAGTCTACGAGCAGTACTTC

v_call: TRBV10-3
d_call: -
clone_size: -
j_call: TRBJ1-5
cdr3_aa: CATQGGSNQPQHF
cdr3_nt: TGTGCCACCCAGGGAGGAAGCAATCAGCCCCAGCATTTT

v_call: TRBV10-3
d_call: -
clone_size: few
j_call: TRBJ1-1
cdr3_aa: CAITTGARDTEAFF
cdr3_nt: TGTGCCATCACCACCGGGGCCAGGGACACTGAAGCTTTCTTT

v_call: TRBV24-1
d_call: -
clone_size: -
j_call: TRBJ2-3
cdr3_aa: CATSDPRAPNPQYF
cdr3_nt: TGTGCCACCAGTGATCCTCGGGCTCCCAATCCGCAGTATTTT

v_call: TRBV5-1
d_call: TRBD2
clone_size: few
j_call: TRBJ2-3
cdr3_aa: CASSLGTSEADTQYF
cdr3_nt: TGCGCCAGCAGCCTCGGGACTAGTGAGGCAGATACGCAGTATTTT

v_call: TRBV12-3/TRBV12-4
d_call: -
clone_size: -
j_call: TRBJ1-6
cdr3_aa: CASSLTTSPLHF
cdr3_nt: TGTGCCAGCAGTTTAACGACCTCACCCCTCCACTTT

v_call: TRBV5-1
d_call: TRBD1
clone_size: -
j_call: TRBJ2-2
cdr3_aa: CASRTGTGGVNWELFF
cdr3_nt: TGCGCCAGCAGGACCGGGACAGGGGGCGTCAACTGGGAGCTGTTTTTT

v_call: TRBV7-2
d_call: TRBD2
clone_size: -
j_call: TRBJ2-7
cdr3_aa: CASTRGGPSYEQYF
cdr3_nt: TGTGCCAGCACCCGCGGGGGGCCTTCCTACGAGCAGTACTTC

v_call: TRBV7-8
d_call: TRBD1
clone_size: -
j_call: TRBJ1-2
cdr3_aa: CASSSLQGDGGYTF
cdr3_nt: TGTGCCAGCAGCTCATTACAGGGGGATGGTGGCTACACCTTC

v_call: TRBV5-4
d_call: -
clone_size: -
j_call: TRBJ1-2
cdr3_aa: CASSPPSNYGYTF
cdr3_nt: TGCGCCAGCAGCCCTCCCTCCAACTATGGCTACACCTTC

v_call: TRBV28
d_call: TRBD1
clone_size: -
j_call: TRBJ1-4
cdr3_aa: CASSWGTGGASWGEKLFF
cdr3_nt: TGTGCCAGCAGTTGGGGAACAGGGGGCGCGAGCTGGGGTGAAAAACTGTTTTTT

v_call: TRBV5-1
d_call: -
clone_size: -
j_call: TRBJ2-7
cdr3_aa: CASSFTPNYEQYF
cdr3_nt: TGCGCCAGCAGCTTTACCCCAAACTACGAGCAGTACTTC

v_call: TRBV4-1
d_call: TRBD1
clone_size: -
j_call: TRBJ1-1
cdr3_aa: CASSRNRGTEAFF
cdr3_nt: TGCGCCAGCAGCCGTAACAGGGGCACTGAAGCTTTCTTT

v_call: TRBV30
d_call: -
clone_size: -
j_call: TRBJ1-5
cdr3_aa: CAWSGGADQPQHF
cdr3_nt: TGTGCCTGGAGTGGGGGGGCGGATCAGCCCCAGCATTTT

v_call: TRBV6-5
d_call: TRBD1
clone_size: -
j_call: TRBJ2-5
cdr3_aa: CASSYGTGGGETQYF
cdr3_nt: TGTGCCAGCAGTTATGGGACAGGGGGCGGAGAGACCCAGTACTTC

v_call: TRBV11-2
d_call: TRBD2
clone_size: -
j_call: TRBJ2-5
cdr3_aa: CASRPAGTSGKKETQYF
cdr3_nt: TGTGCCAGCAGGCCTGCCGGGACTAGCGGGAAAAAAGAGACCCAGTACTTC

v_call: TRBV4-2
d_call: -
clone_size: -
j_call: TRBJ2-7
cdr3_aa: CASSQGANSYEQYF
cdr3_nt: TGTGCCAGCAGCCAAGGAGCAAACTCCTACGAGCAGTACTTC

v_call: TRBV6-2/TRBV6-3
d_call: TRBD1
clone_size: -
j_call: TRBJ1-1
cdr3_aa: CASKGTGPSPEAFF
cdr3_nt: TGTGCCAGCAAGGGGACAGGGCCCTCTCCTGAAGCTTTCTTT

v_call: TRBV19
d_call: TRBD1
clone_size: few
j_call: TRBJ1-2
cdr3_aa: CASSVNRGNYGYTF
cdr3_nt: TGTGCCAGTAGTGTAAACAGGGGGAACTATGGCTACACCTTC

v_call: TRBV20-1
d_call: TRBD1
clone_size: few
j_call: TRBJ2-1
cdr3_aa: CSARQGDNEQFF
cdr3_nt: TGCAGTGCAAGGCAGGGGGACAATGAGCAGTTCTTC

v_call: TRBV7-9
d_call: -
clone_size: -
j_call: TRBJ2-7
cdr3_aa: CASSVAYEQYF
cdr3_nt: TGTGCCAGCAGCGTTGCCTACGAGCAGTACTTC

v_call: TRBV27
d_call: TRBD2
clone_size: -
j_call: TRBJ2-7
cdr3_aa: CASSRTSGLYEQYF
cdr3_nt: TGTGCCAGCAGCCGAACTAGCGGCCTCTACGAGCAGTACTTC

v_call: TRBV20-1
d_call: -
clone_size: few
j_call: TRBJ2-5
cdr3_aa: CSARDGGYSGQETQYF
cdr3_nt: TGCAGTGCTAGAGATGGAGGCTATTCGGGACAAGAGACCCAGTACTTC

v_call: TRBV6-5
d_call: TRBD2
clone_size: -
j_call: TRBJ2-3
cdr3_aa: CASSPFRTSGSTDAQYF
cdr3_nt: TGTGCCAGCAGTCCCTTCCGGACTAGCGGCAGCACAGATGCGCAGTATTTT

v_call: TRBV29-1
d_call: -
clone_size: -
j_call: TRBJ2-5
cdr3_aa: CSGASGETQYF
cdr3_nt: TGCAGCGGGGCTTCCGGGGAGACCCAGTACTTC

v_call: TRBV14
d_call: -
clone_size: -
j_call: TRBJ2-7
cdr3_aa: CASSQDWRGEQYF
cdr3_nt: TGTGCCAGCAGCCAAGATTGGAGGGGGGAGCAGTACTTC

v_call: TRBV19
d_call: -
clone_size: -
j_call: TRBJ2-1
cdr3_aa: CASSPSKEGYNEQFF
cdr3_nt: TGTGCCAGTAGCCCCAGTAAGGAAGGCTACAATGAGCAGTTCTTC

v_call: TRBV30
d_call: TRBD1
clone_size: -
j_call: TRBJ1-2
cdr3_aa: CAWRRDRGSDGYTF
cdr3_nt: TGTGCCTGGAGAAGGGACAGGGGGTCGGATGGCTACACCTTC

v_call: TRBV5-1
d_call: TRBD1
clone_size: -
j_call: TRBJ2-7
cdr3_aa: CASSLRTGTSSEQYF
cdr3_nt: TGCGCCAGCAGCCTCCGGACAGGGACGTCGAGCGAGCAGTACTTC

v_call: TRBV4-1
d_call: -
clone_size: -
j_call: TRBJ2-3
cdr3_aa: CASSQGGGTGLRDTQYF
cdr3_nt: TGCGCCAGCAGCCAAGGAGGGGGAACAGGGTTGAGAGATACGCAGTATTTT

v_call: TRBV12-3/TRBV12-4
d_call: TRBD1
clone_size: -
j_call: TRBJ1-1
cdr3_aa: CASSGTGVNTEAFF
cdr3_nt: TGTGCCAGCAGTGGGACAGGGGTGAACACTGAAGCTTTCTTT

v_call: TRBV10-3
d_call: -
clone_size: few
j_call: TRBJ1-1
cdr3_aa: CAISESTDSGEAFF
cdr3_nt: TGTGCCATCAGTGAGTCGACGGACAGCGGTGAAGCTTTCTTT

v_call: TRBV11-1
d_call: TRBD2
clone_size: once
j_call: TRBJ2-3
cdr3_aa: CASSIRLAGGTDTQYF
cdr3_nt: TGTGCCAGCAGCATAAGACTAGCGGGGGGCACAGATACGCAGTATTTT

v_call: TRBV20-1
d_call: TRBD2
clone_size: -
j_call: TRBJ2-7
cdr3_aa: CSARKPWTSGTVYEQYF
cdr3_nt: TGCAGTGCTAGGAAGCCCTGGACTAGCGGGACCGTGTACGAGCAGTACTTC

v_call: TRBV11-2
d_call: -
clone_size: few
j_call: TRBJ2-1
cdr3_aa: CASSLNSFEQFF
cdr3_nt: TGTGCCAGCAGCTTGAACAGCTTTGAGCAGTTCTTC

v_call: TRBV6-1
d_call: -
clone_size: few
j_call: TRBJ2-7
cdr3_aa: CASREGPLTYEQYF
cdr3_nt: TGTGCCAGCAGAGAGGGACCGCTCACCTACGAGCAGTACTTC

v_call: TRBV7-8
d_call: -
clone_size: -
j_call: TRBJ2-3
cdr3_aa: CASSLGDRGPTDTQYF
cdr3_nt: TGTGCCAGCAGCTTAGGCGATAGGGGTCCGACAGATACGCAGTATTTT

v_call: TRBV14
d_call: TRBD2
clone_size: -
j_call: TRBJ2-1
cdr3_aa: CASSRTSGGVYNEQFF
cdr3_nt: TGTGCCAGCAGCCGGACCAGCGGGGGGGTTTACAATGAGCAGTTCTTC

v_call: TRBV29-1
d_call: -
clone_size: -
j_call: TRBJ1-1
cdr3_aa: CSVYDVGVAEAFF
cdr3_nt: TGCAGCGTCTATGACGTGGGAGTTGCTGAAGCTTTCTTT

v_call: TRBV7-3
d_call: -
clone_size: -
j_call: TRBJ2-3
cdr3_aa: CASSYRQSTDTQYF
cdr3_nt: TGTGCCAGCAGCTACCGACAGAGCACAGATACGCAGTATTTT

v_call: TRBV7-9
d_call: TRBD1
clone_size: few
j_call: TRBJ1-6
cdr3_aa: CASSLGVRPGTENSPLHF
cdr3_nt: TGTGCCAGCAGCTTAGGGGTGCGACCCGGGACAGAGAATTCACCCCTCCACTTT

v_call: TRBV11-1
d_call: -
clone_size: once
j_call: TRBJ1-2
cdr3_aa: CASSLTAQVGYTF
cdr3_nt: TGTGCCAGCAGCTTAACAGCCCAAGTTGGCTACACCTTC

v_call: TRBV7-9
d_call: -
clone_size: -
j_call: TRBJ1-1
cdr3_aa: CASSPRRLSSSNTEAFF
cdr3_nt: TGTGCCAGCAGCCCAAGGAGGTTGAGCTCCTCAAACACTGAAGCTTTCTTT

v_call: TRBV28
d_call: TRBD2
clone_size: few
j_call: TRBJ2-3
cdr3_aa: CASSPPGRATDTQYF
cdr3_nt: TGTGCCAGCAGTCCCCCTGGGAGGGCCACAGATACGCAGTATTTT

v_call: TRBV6-5
d_call: -
clone_size: -
j_call: TRBJ2-5
cdr3_aa: CASTYGPSGTQYF
cdr3_nt: TGTGCCAGCACCTACGGCCCCTCTGGGACCCAGTACTTC

v_call: TRBV12-3/TRBV12-4
d_call: -
clone_size: large
j_call: TRBJ2-1
cdr3_aa: CASEEGAGPPNEQFF
cdr3_nt: TGTGCCAGCGAGGAGGGGGCGGGGCCCCCCAATGAGCAGTTCTTC

v_call: TRBV10-3
d_call: -
clone_size: -
j_call: TRBJ1-1
cdr3_aa: CAISEGGQNTEAFF
cdr3_nt: TGTGCCATCAGTGAGGGGGGACAGAACACTGAAGCTTTCTTT

v_call: TRBV7-9
d_call: TRBD2
clone_size: -
j_call: TRBJ2-5
cdr3_aa: CASSLGLAQETQYF
cdr3_nt: TGTGCCAGCAGCTTAGGACTAGCTCAAGAGACCCAGTACTTC

v_call: TRBV19
d_call: -
clone_size: -
j_call: TRBJ1-3
cdr3_aa: CASSKTPGHLSSGNTIYF
cdr3_nt: TGTGCCAGTAGCAAAACCCCGGGACATCTAAGCTCTGGAAACACCATATATTTT

v_call: TRBV27
d_call: TRBD2
clone_size: -
j_call: TRBJ2-7
cdr3_aa: CASSRVSGGPYEQYF
cdr3_nt: TGTGCCAGCAGTAGAGTTAGCGGGGGCCCCTACGAGCAGTACTTC

v_call: TRBV10-2
d_call: TRBD2
clone_size: medium-sized
j_call: TRBJ2-1
cdr3_aa: CASSESSLAGVSNEQFF
cdr3_nt: TGCGCCAGCAGTGAGTCGTCGCTAGCGGGAGTTAGTAATGAGCAGTTCTTC

v_call: TRBV12-3/TRBV12-4
d_call: -
clone_size: -
j_call: TRBJ2-6
cdr3_aa: CASSFGFGGTGANVLTF
cdr3_nt: TGTGCCAGCAGTTTCGGGTTCGGAGGCACTGGGGCCAACGTCCTGACTTTC